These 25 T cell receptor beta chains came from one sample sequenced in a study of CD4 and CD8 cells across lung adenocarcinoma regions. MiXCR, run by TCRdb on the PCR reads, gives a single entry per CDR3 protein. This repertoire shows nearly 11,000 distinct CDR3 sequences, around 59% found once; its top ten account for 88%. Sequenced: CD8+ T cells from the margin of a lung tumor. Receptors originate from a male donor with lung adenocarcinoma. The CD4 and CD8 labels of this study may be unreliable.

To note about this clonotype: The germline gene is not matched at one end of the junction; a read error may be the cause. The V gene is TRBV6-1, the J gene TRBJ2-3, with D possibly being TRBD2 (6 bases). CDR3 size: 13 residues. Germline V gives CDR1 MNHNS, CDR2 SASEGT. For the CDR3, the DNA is TGTGCCAGCACTGGCGGGGACCCAGAGACGCAGTATTTT. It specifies CASTGGDPETQYF.

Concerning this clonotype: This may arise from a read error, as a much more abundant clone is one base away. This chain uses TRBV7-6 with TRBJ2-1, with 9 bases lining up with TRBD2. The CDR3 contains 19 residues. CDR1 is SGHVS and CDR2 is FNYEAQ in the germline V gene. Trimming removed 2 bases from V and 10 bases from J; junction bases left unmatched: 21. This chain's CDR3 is CASSLRLGLLAGQSYEQFF. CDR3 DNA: TGTGCCAGCAGCTTACGCCTCGGTCTACTAGCGGGCCAATCCTACGAGCAGTTCTTC.

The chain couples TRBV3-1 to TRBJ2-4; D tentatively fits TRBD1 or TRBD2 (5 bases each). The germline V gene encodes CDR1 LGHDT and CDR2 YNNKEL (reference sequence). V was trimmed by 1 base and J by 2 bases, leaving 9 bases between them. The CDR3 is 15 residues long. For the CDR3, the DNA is TGTGCCAGCAGCCAAGGGGGACCTTCCAAAAACATTCAGTACTTC. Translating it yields CASSQGGPSKNIQYF.

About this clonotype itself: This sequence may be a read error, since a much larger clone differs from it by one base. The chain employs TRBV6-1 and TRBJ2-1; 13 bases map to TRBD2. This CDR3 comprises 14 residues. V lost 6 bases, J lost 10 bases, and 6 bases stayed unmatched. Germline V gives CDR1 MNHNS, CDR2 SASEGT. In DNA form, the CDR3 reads TGTGCCAGCAGCTGGACTAGCGGGAGTTACGAGCAGTTCTTC. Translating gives CASSWTSGSYEQFF.

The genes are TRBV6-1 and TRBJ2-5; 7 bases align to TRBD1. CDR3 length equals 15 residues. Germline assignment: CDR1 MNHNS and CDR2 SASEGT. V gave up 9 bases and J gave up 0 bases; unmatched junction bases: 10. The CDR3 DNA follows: TGTGCCAGGGGCAAAGGGGGCCGTGACCAAGAGACCCAGTACTTC. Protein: CARGKGGRDQETQYF.

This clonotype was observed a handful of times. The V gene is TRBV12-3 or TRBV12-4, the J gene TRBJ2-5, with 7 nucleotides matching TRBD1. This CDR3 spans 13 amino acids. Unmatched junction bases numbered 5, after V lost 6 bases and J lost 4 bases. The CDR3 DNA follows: TGTGCCAGCAGCCAAGGGGGCGGAGAGACCCAGTACTTC. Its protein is CASSQGGGETQYF.

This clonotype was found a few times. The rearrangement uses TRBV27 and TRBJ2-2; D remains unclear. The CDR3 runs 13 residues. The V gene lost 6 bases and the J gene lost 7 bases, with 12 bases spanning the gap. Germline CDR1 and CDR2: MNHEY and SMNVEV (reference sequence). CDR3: CASRPSLYGELFF. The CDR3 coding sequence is TGTGCCAGCAGACCCTCGCTGTACGGGGAGCTGTTTTTT.

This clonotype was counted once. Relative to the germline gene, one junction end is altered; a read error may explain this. As DNA, the CDR3 is TGTGGCAGCGGAGGCCGGGGGCAAGAGACGCAGTACTTT. This sequence encodes CGSGGRGQETQYF. V gene TRBV27 combines with J gene TRBJ2-3; D tentatively fits TRBD1 or TRBD2 (6 bases each). The length of the CDR3 is 13 residues. Germline V gene sequence: CDR1 MNHEY, CDR2 SMNVEV (reference sequence).

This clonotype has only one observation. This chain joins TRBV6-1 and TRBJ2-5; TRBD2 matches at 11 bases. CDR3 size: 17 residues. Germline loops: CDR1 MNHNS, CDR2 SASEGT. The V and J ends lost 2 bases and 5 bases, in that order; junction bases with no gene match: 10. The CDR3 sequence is CASSELASGGPRETQYF. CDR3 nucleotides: TGTGCCAGCAGTGAACTGGCTAGCGGGGGGCCCAGGGAGACCCAGTACTTC.

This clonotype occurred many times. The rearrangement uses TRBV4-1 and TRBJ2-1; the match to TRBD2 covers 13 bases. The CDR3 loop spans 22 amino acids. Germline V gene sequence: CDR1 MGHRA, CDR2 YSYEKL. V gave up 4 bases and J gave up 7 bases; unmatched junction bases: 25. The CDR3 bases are TGCGCCAGCAGCCTGAAAACACTAAAAGAAAGGACTAGCGGGGGCTTTAGGAATGAGCAGTTCTTC. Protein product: CASSLKTLKERTSGGFRNEQFF.

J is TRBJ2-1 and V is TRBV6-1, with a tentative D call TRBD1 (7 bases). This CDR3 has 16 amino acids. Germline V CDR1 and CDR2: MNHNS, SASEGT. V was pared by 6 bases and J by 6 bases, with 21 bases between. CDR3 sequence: CASRDRNYLGGNEQFF. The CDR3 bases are TGTGCCAGCAGGGACAGGAATTATCTGGGGGGCAATGAGCAGTTCTTC.

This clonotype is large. CDR3 protein: CASSVVMGLDEQFF. In nucleotides, the CDR3 is TGTGCCAGCAGTGTGGTTATGGGGTTAGATGAGCAGTTCTTC. The chain couples TRBV6-1 to TRBJ2-1; D is unresolved. The V gene lost 4 bases and the J gene lost 8 bases, with 15 bases spanning the gap. The CDR3 totals 14 residues. Germline V gene sequence: CDR1 MNHNS, CDR2 SASEGT.

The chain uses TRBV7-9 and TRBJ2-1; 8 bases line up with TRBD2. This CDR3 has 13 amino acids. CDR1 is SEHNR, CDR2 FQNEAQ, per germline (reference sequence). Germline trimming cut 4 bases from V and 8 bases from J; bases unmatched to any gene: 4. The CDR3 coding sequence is TGTGCCAGCAGCTGGACTAGCCTAGATGAGCAGTTCTTC. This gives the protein CASSWTSLDEQFF.

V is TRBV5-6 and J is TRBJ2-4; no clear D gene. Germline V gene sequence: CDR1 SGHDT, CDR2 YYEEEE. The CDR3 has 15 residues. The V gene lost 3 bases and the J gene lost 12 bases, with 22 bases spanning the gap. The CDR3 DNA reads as TGTGCCAGCAGCTCGAGGCTGCGAGCCAAAGATACTCAGTACTTC. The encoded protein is CASSSRLRAKDTQYF.

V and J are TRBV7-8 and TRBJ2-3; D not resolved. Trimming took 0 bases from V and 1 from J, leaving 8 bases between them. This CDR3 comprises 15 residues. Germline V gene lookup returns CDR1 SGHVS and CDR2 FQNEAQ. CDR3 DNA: TGTGCCAGCAGCTTAGCGCGAGGCCGCACAGATACGCAGTATTTT. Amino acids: CASSLARGRTDTQYF.

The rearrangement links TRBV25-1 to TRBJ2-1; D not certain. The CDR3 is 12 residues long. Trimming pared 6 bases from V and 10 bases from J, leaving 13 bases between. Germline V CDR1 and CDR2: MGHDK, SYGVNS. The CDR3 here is CASSTQAGEQFF. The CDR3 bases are TGTGCCAGCAGCACACAAGCCGGCGAGCAGTTCTTC.

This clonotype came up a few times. The CDR3 DNA reads as TGTGCCAGCATATGGTCTTCAGGGGCAGATACGCAGTATTTT. This sequence encodes CASIWSSGADTQYF. This rearrangement joins TRBV6-1 to TRBJ2-3; TRBD1 might be the D (6 bases). The germline gives CDR1 MNHNS, CDR2 SASEGT. The germline V and J ends were trimmed by 7 bases and 4 bases, with 15 bases remaining between them. CDR3 length: 14 residues.

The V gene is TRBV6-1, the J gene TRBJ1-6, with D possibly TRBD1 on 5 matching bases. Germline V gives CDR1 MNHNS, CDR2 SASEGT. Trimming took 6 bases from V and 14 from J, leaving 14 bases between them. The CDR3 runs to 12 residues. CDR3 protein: CASSFVSGALHF. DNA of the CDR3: TGTGCCAGCAGCTTCGTATCGGGGGCCCTCCACTTT.

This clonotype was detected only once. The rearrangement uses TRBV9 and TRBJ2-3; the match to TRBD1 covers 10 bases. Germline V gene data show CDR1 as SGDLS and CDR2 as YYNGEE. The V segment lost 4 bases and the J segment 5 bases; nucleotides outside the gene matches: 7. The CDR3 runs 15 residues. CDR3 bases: TGTGCCAGCAGCTCCGGACAGGGGGTTTTAGATACGCAGTATTTT. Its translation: CASSSGQGVLDTQYF.

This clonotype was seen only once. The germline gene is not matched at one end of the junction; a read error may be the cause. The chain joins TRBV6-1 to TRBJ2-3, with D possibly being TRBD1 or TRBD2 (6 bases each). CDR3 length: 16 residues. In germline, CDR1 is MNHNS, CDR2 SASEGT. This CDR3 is CASREAGGGVGDTQYF. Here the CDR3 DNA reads TGTGCCAGCAGGGAAGCCGGGGGCGGGGTTGGGGATACGCAGTACTTT.

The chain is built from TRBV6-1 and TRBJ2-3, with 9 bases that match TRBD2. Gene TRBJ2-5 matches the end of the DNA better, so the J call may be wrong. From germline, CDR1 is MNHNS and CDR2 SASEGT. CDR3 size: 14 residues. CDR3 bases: TGTGCCAGCAGGGCGGGAGGGCCGGGCGAGACCCAGTACTTC. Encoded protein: CASRAGGPGETQYF.

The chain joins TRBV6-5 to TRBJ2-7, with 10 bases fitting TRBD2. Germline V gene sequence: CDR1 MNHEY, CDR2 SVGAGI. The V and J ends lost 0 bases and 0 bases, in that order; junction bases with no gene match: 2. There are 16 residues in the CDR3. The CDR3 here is CASSYSLAGSSYEQYF. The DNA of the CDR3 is TGTGCCAGCAGTTACTCACTAGCGGGGTCCTCCTACGAGCAGTACTTC.

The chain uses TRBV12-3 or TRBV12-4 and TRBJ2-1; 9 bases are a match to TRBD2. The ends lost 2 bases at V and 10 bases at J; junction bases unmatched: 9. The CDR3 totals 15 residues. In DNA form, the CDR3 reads TGTGCCAGCAGTTTAAAAGCGGGAGGACACGGGGAGCAGTTCTTC. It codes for CASSLKAGGHGEQFF.

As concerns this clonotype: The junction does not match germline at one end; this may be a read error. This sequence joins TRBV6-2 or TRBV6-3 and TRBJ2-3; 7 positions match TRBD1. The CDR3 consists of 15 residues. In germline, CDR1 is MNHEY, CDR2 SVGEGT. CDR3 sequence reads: CASSGRAVSTGEQFF. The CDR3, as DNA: TGTGCCAGCAGCGGACGGGCGGTGAGCACAGGGGAGCAGTTTTTT.

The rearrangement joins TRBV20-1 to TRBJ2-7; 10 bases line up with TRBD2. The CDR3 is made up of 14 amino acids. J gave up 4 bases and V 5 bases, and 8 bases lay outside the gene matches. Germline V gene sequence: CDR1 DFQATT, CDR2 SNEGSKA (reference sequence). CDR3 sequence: CSAGAGGPWYEQYF. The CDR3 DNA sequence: TGCAGTGCTGGAGCGGGAGGGCCTTGGTACGAGCAGTACTTC.